This TCR beta chain emerged from a study of vaccination and CD4 T cells after COVID-19. Remarks on this clonotype: What it recognizes is unknown.

V was pared by 2 bases and J by 0 bases, with 8 bases between. This CDR3 has 15 residues. From germline, CDR1 is LNHDA and CDR2 SQIVND (reference sequence). Sequencing of cultured CD4+ T cell DNA used the Oncomine TCR Beta short-read assay. Via MiXCR, TCRdb re-called the PCR reads, giving one row per CDR3 protein. The sample lists some 15,000 distinct CDR3 sequences, around 55% occurring once. Treatment given: approximately nine-day PBMC culture with coronavirus spike peptide pools or control peptides (ViraFEST assay). Before Alpha, Beta and Delta appeared in the US, convalescents tested positive (March–December 2020).

The source material was CD4+ T cells from blood, cultured in vitro, sampled before SARS-CoV-2 vaccination. The genes are TRBV19 and TRBJ1-5; maybe TRBD1 (5 bases). The origin of this receptor is a human donor who had recovered from COVID-19. The CDR3 DNA reads as TGTGCCAGTAGTATAAAGGGGTATAGCAATCAGCCCCAGCATTTT. Protein: CASSIKGYSNQPQHF.